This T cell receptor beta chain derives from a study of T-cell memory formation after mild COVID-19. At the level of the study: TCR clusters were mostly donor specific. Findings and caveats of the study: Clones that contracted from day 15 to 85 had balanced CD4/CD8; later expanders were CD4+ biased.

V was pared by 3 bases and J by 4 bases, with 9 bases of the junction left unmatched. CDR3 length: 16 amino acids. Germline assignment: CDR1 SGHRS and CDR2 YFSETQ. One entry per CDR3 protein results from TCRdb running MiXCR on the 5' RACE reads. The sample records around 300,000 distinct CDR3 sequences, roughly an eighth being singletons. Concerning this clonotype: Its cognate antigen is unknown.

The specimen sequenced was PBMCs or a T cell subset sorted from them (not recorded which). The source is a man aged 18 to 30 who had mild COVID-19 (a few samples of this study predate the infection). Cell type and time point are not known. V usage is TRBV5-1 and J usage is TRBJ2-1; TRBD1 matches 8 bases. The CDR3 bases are TGCGCCAGCAGCTCGGCGACAGGGGCGACTTACAATGAGCAGTTCTTC. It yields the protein CASSSATGATYNEQFF.